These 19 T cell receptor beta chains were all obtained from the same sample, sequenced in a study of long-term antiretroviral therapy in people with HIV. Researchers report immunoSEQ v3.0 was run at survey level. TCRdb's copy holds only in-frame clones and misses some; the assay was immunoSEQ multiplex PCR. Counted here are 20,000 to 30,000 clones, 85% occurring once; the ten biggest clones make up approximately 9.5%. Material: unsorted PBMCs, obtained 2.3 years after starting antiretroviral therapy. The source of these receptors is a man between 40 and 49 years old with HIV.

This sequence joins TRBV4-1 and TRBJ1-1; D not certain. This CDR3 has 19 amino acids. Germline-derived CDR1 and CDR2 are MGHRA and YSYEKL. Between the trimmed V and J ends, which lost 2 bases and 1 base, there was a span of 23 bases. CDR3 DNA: TGCGCCAGCAGCCAACTAATTATTACCGTCACCTTTGGGAACACTGAAGCTTTCTTT. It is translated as CASSQLIITVTFGNTEAFF.

The CDR3 loop is CASSTTGYGYTF. Written as DNA, the CDR3 is TGTGCCAGCAGTACTACAGGTTATGGCTACACCTTC. The chain employs TRBV6-5 and TRBJ1-2; possible D gene TRBD1, 5 bases. Between the trimmed V and J ends, which lost 5 bases and 5 bases, there was a span of 9 bases. Germline V CDR1 and CDR2: MNHEY, SVGAGI. The CDR3 is made up of 12 amino acids.

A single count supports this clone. In DNA form, the CDR3 reads TGTGCCAGCAGCCTCAGAGGGGGGGAAATTCAAGAGACCCAGTACTTC. This sequence encodes CASSLRGGEIQETQYF. The chain links TRBV9 to TRBJ2-5; D perhaps matches TRBD2 (7 bases). With 4 bases removed from V and 2 bases from J, the gap between germline ends came to 18 bases. CDR3 length equals 16 residues. Germline V gene sequence: CDR1 SGDLS, CDR2 YYNGEE. The whole variable domain, filled in from reference TRBV9 and TRBJ2-5, reads DSGVTQTPKHLITATGQRVTLRCSPRSGDLSVYWYQQSLDQGLQFLIQYYNGEERAKGNILERFSAQQFPDLHSELNLSSLELGDSALYFCASSLRGGEIQETQYFGPGTRLLVL.

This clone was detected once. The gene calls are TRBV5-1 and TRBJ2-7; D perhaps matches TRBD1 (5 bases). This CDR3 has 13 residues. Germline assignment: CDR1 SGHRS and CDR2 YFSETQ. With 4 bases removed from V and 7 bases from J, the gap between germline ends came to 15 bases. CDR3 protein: CASSLRQGIEQYF. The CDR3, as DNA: TGCGCCAGCAGCCTAAGGCAGGGAATTGAGCAGTACTTC.

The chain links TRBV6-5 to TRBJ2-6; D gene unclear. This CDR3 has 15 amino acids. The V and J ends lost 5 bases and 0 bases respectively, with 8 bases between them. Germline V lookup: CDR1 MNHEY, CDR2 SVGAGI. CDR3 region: CASSGVSSGANVLTF. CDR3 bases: TGTGCCAGCAGTGGTGTGAGCTCTGGGGCCAACGTCCTGACTTTC.

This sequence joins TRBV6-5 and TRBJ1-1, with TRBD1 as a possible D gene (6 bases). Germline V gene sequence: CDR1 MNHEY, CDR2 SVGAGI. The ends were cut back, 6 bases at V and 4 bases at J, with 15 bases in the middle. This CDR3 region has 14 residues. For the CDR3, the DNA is TGTGCCAGCAGGCCCACAGGGAGGAGCACTGAAGCTTTCTTT. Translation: CASRPTGRSTEAFF.

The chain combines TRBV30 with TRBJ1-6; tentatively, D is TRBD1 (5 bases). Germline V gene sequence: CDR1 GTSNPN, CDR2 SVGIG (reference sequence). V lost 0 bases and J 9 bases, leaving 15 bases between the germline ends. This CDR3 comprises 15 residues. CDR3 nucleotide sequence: TGTGCCTGGAGTGTCGCCGGGACGTCTCGTTCACCCCTCCACTTT. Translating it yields CAWSVAGTSRSPLHF.

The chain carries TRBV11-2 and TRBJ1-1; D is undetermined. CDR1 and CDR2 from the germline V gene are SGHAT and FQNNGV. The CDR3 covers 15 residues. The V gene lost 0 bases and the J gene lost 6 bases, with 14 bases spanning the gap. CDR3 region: CASSLEWVSDSEAFF. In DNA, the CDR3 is TGTGCCAGCAGCTTAGAATGGGTTAGCGACTCTGAAGCTTTCTTT.

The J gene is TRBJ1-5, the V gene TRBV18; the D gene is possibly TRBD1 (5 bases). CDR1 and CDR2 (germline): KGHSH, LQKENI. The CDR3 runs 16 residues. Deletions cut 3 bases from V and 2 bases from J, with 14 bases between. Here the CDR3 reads CASSPTGGSGNQPQHF. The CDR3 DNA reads TGTGCCAGCTCACCCACGGGGGGGTCGGGCAATCAGCCCCAGCATTTT.

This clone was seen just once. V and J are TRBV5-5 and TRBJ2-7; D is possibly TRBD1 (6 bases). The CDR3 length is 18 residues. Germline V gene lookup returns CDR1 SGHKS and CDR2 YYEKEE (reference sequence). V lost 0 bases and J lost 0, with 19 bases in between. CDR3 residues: CASSLDWLQDSRSYEQYF. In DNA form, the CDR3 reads TGTGCCAGCAGCTTGGACTGGCTTCAGGACAGCCGCTCCTACGAGCAGTACTTC.

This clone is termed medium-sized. The CDR3 protein is CASSPEAGGNTGELFF. The CDR3 DNA sequence: TGTGCCAGCAGCCCCGAGGCAGGGGGGAACACCGGGGAGCTGTTTTTT. J is TRBJ2-2 and V is TRBV5-8, with 7 nucleotides matching TRBD1. Germline V gives CDR1 SGHTS, CDR2 YDEGEE. This CDR3 is 16 amino acids long. With 4 bases clipped from V and 1 base from J, the junction kept 7 bases outside the gene matches.

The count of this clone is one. CDR3 sequence reads: CASSLVRGGLYEQYF. CDR3 in DNA: TGTGCCAGCAGCTTAGTCAGGGGCGGTCTCTACGAGCAGTACTTC. This chain links TRBV11-2 with TRBJ2-7; D is possibly TRBD1 (6 bases). The CDR3 has 15 amino acids. Germline V CDR1 and CDR2: SGHAT, FQNNGV. V gave up 1 base and J gave up 3 bases, with 13 bases separating them.

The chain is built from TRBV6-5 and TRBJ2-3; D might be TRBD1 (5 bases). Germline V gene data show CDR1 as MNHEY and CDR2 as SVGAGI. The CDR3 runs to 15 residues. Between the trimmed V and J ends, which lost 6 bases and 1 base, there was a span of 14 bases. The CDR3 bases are TGTGCCAGCAGAAAACAGGCTTTTCGCACAGATACGCAGTATTTT. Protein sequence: CASRKQAFRTDTQYF.

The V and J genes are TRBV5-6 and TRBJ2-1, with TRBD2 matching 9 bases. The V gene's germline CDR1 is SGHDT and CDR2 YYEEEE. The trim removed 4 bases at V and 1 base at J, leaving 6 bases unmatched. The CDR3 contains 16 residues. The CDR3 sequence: CASSQGLAMSYNEQFF. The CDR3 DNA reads TGTGCCAGCAGCCAAGGACTAGCGATGTCCTACAATGAGCAGTTCTTC.

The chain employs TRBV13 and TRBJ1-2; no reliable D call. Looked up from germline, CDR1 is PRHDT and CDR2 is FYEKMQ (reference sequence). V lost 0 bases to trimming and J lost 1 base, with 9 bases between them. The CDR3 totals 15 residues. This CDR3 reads CASSLGGRLNYGYTF. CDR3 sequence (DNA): TGTGCCAGCAGCTTAGGGGGAAGACTTAACTATGGCTACACCTTC.

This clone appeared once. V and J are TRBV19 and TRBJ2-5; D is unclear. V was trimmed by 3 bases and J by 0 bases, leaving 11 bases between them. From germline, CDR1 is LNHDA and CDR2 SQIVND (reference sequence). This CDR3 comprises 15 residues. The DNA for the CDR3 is TGTGCCAGTAGTATTGACAACTCGTACCAAGAGACCCAGTACTTC. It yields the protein CASSIDNSYQETQYF.

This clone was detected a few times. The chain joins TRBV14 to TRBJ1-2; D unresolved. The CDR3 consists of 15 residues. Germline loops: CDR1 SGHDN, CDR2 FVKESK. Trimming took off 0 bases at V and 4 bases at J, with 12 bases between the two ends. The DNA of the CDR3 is TGTGCCAGCAGCCAAGACACAAGGGTTGGCTATGGCTACACCTTC. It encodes CASSQDTRVGYGYTF.

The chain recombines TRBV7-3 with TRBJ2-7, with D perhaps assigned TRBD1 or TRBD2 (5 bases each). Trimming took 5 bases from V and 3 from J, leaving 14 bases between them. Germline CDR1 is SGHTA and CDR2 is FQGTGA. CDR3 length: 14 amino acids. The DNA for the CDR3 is TGTGCCAGCAGCCCCTGGGACGGATACTACGAGCAGTACTTC. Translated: CASSPWDGYYEQYF. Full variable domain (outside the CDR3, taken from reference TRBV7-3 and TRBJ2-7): GAGVSQTPSNKVTEKGKYVELRCDPISGHTALYWYRQSLGQGPEFLIYFQGTGAADDSGLPNDRFFAVRPEGSVSTLKIQRTERGDSAVYLCASSPWDGYYEQYFGPGTRLTVT.

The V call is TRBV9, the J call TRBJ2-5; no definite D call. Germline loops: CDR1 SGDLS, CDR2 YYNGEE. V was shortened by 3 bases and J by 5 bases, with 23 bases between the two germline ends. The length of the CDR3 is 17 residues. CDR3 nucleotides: TGTGCCAGCAGCGGTCGCCCCGCGGCGACGGAGAGGGAGACCCAGTACTTC. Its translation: CASSGRPAATERETQYF.